Sequencing of this T cell receptor (beta chain) was carried out in a study of blood T cell repertoires in COVID-19. Study context: The samples span acute and convalescent COVID-19 from the United States, Italy and Spain. The cDNA or gDNA used as material had been derived from T cells, B-cell-depleted T cells, or PBMCs.

This CDR3 spans 11 amino acids. Germline V CDR1 and CDR2: ENHRY, SYGVKD. Trimming left V 6 bases short and J 11 bases short, with 13 bases between. Authors' data handling: Amplification of reference gene primers provided the estimated nucleated cell counts. TCRdb keeps only in-frame clones here, not all; method: immunoSEQ multiplex PCR. The DNA gave D and trimming, while V, J and clone size come from that table. Here the sample spans over 85,000 clones, 65% to 90% being singletons. This clonotype originated in a man in his fifties or sixties with acute or convalescent COVID-19. Sequencing was done on a sample of peripheral blood. The genes are TRBV10-3 and TRBJ1-1; the D gene is possibly TRBD1 (6 bases). CDR3 in DNA: TGTGCCATCAGGGGGACAACGGGGGCTTTCTTT. It encodes CAIRGTTGAFF.